A single sample gave rise to the 17 T cell receptor beta chains below, sequenced in a study of cytomegalovirus exposure and HLA in healthy donors. PCR primers comprised 60 Vbeta and 13 Jbeta primers. Using immunoSEQ multiplex PCR, the repertoire was profiled, and TCRdb retains in-frame clones only, with some absent. The repertoire holds about 100,000 clones, about three quarters seen once, with roughly 15% in the top ten. The sample comprised PBMCs. Receptors were obtained from a male donor in good health and CMV-seropositive.

The CDR3 region is CASASGVHEQFF. CDR3 coding DNA: TGTGCCAGTGCCTCAGGTGTGCATGAGCAGTTCTTC. This chain uses TRBV19 with TRBJ2-1; no firm D call. The CDR3 is made up of 12 amino acids. V was cut by 8 bases and J by 8 bases, with 13 bases left in between. From germline, CDR1 is LNHDA and CDR2 SQIVND (reference sequence).

The chain recombines TRBV7-2 with TRBJ1-5, with D possibly TRBD1 on 6 matching bases. Germline CDR1 SGHTA, CDR2 FQGNSA. Between the trimmed V and J ends, which lost 2 bases and 5 bases, there was a span of 7 bases. CDR3 length: 13 amino acids. The CDR3 DNA reads as TGTGCCAGCAGCTTACACAGGGATCAGCCCCAGCATTTT. The encoded protein is CASSLHRDQPQHF.

This sequence joins TRBV28 and TRBJ2-3, with 11 bases matching TRBD2. Germline V gene lookup returns CDR1 MDHEN and CDR2 SYDVKM. CDR3 length equals 20 residues. The ends lost 3 bases at V and 0 bases at J; junction bases unmatched: 14. The DNA for the CDR3 is TGTGCCAGCAGTTTTTCCCTGAGACTAGCGGGGTTTCATAGCACAGATACGCAGTATTTT. It is translated as CASSFSLRLAGFHSTDTQYF.

The chain uses TRBV11-2 and TRBJ2-3; TRBD2 aligns across 9 bases. Per germline, CDR1 SGHAT and CDR2 FQNNGV. The CDR3 is made up of 15 amino acids. V was pared by 5 bases and J by 4 bases, with 7 bases of the junction left unmatched. The CDR3 region has the DNA TGTGCCAGCAGCCAGAGCGGGGGGCGGGCAGATACGCAGTATTTT. The encoded protein is CASSQSGGRADTQYF.

The rearrangement links TRBV7-2 to TRBJ2-3, with 7 nucleotides matching TRBD1. CDR1 is SGHTA and CDR2 is FQGNSA in the germline V gene. V lost 6 bases, J lost 3 bases, and 21 bases stayed unmatched. The CDR3 runs 19 residues. The CDR3 sequence: CASSTLVITGTETTDTQYF. The DNA of the CDR3 is TGTGCCAGCAGTACTTTAGTGATTACCGGGACAGAAACAACAGATACGCAGTATTTT.

The chain uses TRBV7-2 and TRBJ1-6, with 9 nucleotides matching TRBD1. Germline V gene sequence: CDR1 SGHTA, CDR2 FQGNSA. The CDR3 is made up of 16 amino acids. Losses at the gene ends were 3 bases for V and 10 bases for J; bases not matched to a gene: 10. CDR3 DNA sequence: TGTGCCAGCAGCTTCATTCCGGGACAGGGTCTCTCACCCCTCCACTTT. Translation gives CASSFIPGQGLSPLHF.

The chain is built from TRBV5-4 and TRBJ1-6; no firm D call. V was shortened by 0 bases and J by 8 bases, with 6 bases between the two germline ends. The germline V gene encodes CDR1 SGHNT and CDR2 YYREEE (reference sequence). This CDR3 is built from 13 residues. The CDR3: CASSLAGYSPLHF. The CDR3 DNA follows: TGTGCCAGCAGCTTGGCGGGGTATTCACCCCTCCACTTT.

The chain joins TRBV11-2 to TRBJ1-1; 8 bases match TRBD1. The junction had 5 bases not matched to a gene; V was cut back by 1 base and J by 4 bases. This CDR3 contains 15 residues. The germline V gene encodes CDR1 SGHAT and CDR2 FQNNGV. The CDR3 DNA is TGTGCCAGCAGCTTAGGGAACAGGGGGAGCACTGAAGCTTTCTTT. It is translated as CASSLGNRGSTEAFF.

The rearrangement links TRBV7-6 to TRBJ2-5; TRBD2 aligns across 13 bases. The length of the CDR3 is 16 residues. In germline, CDR1 is SGHVS, CDR2 FNYEAQ. V was clipped by 5 bases and J by 4 bases; unmatched bases: 7. In DNA, the CDR3 is TGTGCCAGCAGCCCGAGACTAGCGGGGGGAGGAGAGACCCAGTACTTC. Protein product: CASSPRLAGGGETQYF.

This rearrangement joins TRBV7-9 to TRBJ1-4; 10 nucleotides agree with TRBD1. The CDR3 runs to 16 residues. V dropped 1 base and J dropped 8; count of bases not matched to a gene: 7. CDR1 is SEHNR, CDR2 FQNEAQ, per germline (reference sequence). The CDR3 nucleotides are TGTGCCAGCAGCTTAGGGGACAGGGGTCTAAAAGAAAAACTGTTTTTT. Protein: CASSLGDRGLKEKLFF.

The rearrangement links TRBV5-6 to TRBJ2-5; 8 nucleotides align to TRBD1. This CDR3 region has 14 residues. V lost 4 bases to trimming and J lost 5 bases; unmatched junction nucleotides: 7. Per germline, CDR1 SGHDT and CDR2 YYEEEE. CDR3 in amino acids: CASSPGQGRETQYF. In DNA form, the CDR3 reads TGTGCCAGCAGCCCTGGACAGGGTCGGGAGACCCAGTACTTC.

The chain recombines TRBV5-1 with TRBJ2-5; 10 nucleotides agree with TRBD1. Germline V gene lookup returns CDR1 SGHRS and CDR2 YFSETQ. With V trimmed by 4 bases and J by 3 bases, 3 bases remained unmatched. This CDR3 is built from 14 residues. This CDR3 is CASSPGTGEETQYF. DNA for the CDR3: TGCGCCAGCAGCCCGGGGACAGGGGAAGAGACCCAGTACTTC.

This chain uses TRBV28 with TRBJ1-2, with unresolved D. The CDR3 totals 13 residues. Germline V gene data show CDR1 as MDHEN and CDR2 as SYDVKM. CDR3 loop: CAVKEPLNYGYTF. CDR3 bases: TGTGCAGTCAAGGAGCCCCTAAACTATGGCTACACCTTC.

The CDR3 spells CASSSLQGKETQYF. CDR3 nucleotides: TGTGCCAGCAGCTCGTTACAGGGGAAAGAGACCCAGTACTTC. This rearrangement joins TRBV7-2 to TRBJ2-5; 7 nucleotides match TRBD1. With 4 bases clipped from V and 3 bases from J, the junction kept 5 bases outside the gene matches. Germline V CDR1 and CDR2: SGHTA, FQGNSA. The CDR3 extends over 14 amino acids.

Only one count was recorded for this clone. V is TRBV19 and J is TRBJ1-5; no reliable D call. Germline loops: CDR1 LNHDA, CDR2 SQIVND (reference sequence). The CDR3 totals 13 residues. Trimming took 0 bases from V and 3 from J, leaving 3 bases between them. The CDR3 nucleotides read TGTGCCAGTAGTATAGACCTCAATCAGCCCCAGCATTTT. Translation gives CASSIDLNQPQHF. The full variable domain, rest sourced from reference TRBV19 and TRBJ1-5, is DGGITQSPKYLFRKEGQNVTLSCEQNLNHDAMYWYRQDPGQGLRLIYYSQIVNDFQKGDIAEGYSVSREKKESFPLTVTSAQKNPTAFYLCASSIDLNQPQHFGDGTRLSIL.

This rearrangement joins TRBV5-1 to TRBJ1-6; no clear D. The V and J ends lost 1 base and 0 bases respectively, with 8 bases between them. CDR1 and CDR2 (germline): SGHRS, YFSETQ. There are 16 residues in the CDR3. The CDR3 loop reads CASSLSPSSYNSPLHF. CDR3 nucleotides: TGCGCCAGCAGCTTGTCCCCGAGCTCCTATAATTCACCCCTCCACTTT.

This clone was detected only a few times. The gene calls are TRBV25-1 and TRBJ2-6; no definite D call. The germline V gene has CDR1 MGHDK and CDR2 SYGVNS. The CDR3 covers 18 residues. Trimming shortened V by 2 bases and J by 0 bases, and 14 bases separated the two germline ends. The CDR3 coding sequence is TGTGCCAGCAGTGAAGGCCCGGGTGTCCGCTCTGGGGCCAACGTCCTGACTTTC. Translated: CASSEGPGVRSGANVLTF.